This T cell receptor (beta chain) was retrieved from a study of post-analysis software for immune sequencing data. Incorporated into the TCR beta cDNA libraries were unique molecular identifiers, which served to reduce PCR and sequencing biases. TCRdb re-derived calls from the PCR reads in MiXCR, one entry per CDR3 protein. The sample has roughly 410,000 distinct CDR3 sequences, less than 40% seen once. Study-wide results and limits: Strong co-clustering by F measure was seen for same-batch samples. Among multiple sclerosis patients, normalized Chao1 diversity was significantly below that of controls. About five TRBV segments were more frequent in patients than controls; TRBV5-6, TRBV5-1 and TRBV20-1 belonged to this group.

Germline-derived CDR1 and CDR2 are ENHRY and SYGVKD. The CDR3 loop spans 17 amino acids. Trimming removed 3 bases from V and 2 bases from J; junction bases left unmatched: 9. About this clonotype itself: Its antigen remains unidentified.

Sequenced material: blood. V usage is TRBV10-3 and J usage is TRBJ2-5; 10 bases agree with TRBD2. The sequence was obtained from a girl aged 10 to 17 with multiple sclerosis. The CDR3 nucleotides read TGTGCCATCAGTGATGGGGCTAGCGGGGGCCTTCAAGAGACCCAGTACTTC. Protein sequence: CAISDGASGGLQETQYF.